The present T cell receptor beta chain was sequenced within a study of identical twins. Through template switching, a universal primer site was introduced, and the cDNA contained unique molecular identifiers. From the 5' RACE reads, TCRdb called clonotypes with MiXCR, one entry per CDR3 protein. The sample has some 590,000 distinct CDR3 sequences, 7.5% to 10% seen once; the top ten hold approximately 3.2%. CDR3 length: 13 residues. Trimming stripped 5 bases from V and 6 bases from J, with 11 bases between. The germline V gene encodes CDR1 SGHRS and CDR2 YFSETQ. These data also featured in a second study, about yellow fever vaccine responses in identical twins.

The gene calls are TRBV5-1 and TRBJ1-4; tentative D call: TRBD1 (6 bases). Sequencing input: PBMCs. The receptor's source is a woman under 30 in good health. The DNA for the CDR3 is TGCGCCAGCAGGGACAGCGGAGATGAAAAACTGTTTTTT. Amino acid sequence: CASRDSGDEKLFF.